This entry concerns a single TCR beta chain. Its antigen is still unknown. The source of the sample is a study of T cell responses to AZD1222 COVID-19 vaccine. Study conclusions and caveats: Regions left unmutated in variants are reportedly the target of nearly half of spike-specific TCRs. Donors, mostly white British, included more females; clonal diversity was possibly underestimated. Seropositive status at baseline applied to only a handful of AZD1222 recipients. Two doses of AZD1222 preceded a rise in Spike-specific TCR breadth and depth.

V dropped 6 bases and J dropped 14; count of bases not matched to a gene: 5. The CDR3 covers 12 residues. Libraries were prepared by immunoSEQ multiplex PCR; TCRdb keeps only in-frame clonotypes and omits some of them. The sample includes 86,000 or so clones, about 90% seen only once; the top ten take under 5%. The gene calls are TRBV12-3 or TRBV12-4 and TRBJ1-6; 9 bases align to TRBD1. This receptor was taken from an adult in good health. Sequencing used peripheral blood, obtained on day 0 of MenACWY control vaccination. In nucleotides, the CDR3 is TGTGCCAGCAGGAGGACAGGGGTGACCCTCCACTTT. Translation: CASRRTGVTLHF.